In this sample, the clone carrying this TCR beta chain turned up once. There are 13 residues in the CDR3. Germline V lookup: CDR1 SGHRS, CDR2 YFSETQ. Deletions cut 2 bases from V and 3 bases from J, with 8 bases between. These data belong to a study of blood T cell repertoires in COVID-19. Study details: COVID-19 samples collected from the United States, Italy and Spain covered acute and convalescent phases. Sample material is recorded as cDNA or gDNA derived from T cells, B-cell-depleted T cells, or PBMCs.

Authors' analysis steps: For nucleated cells, counts were estimated from reference gene primer amplification. The method was immunoSEQ multiplex PCR; TCRdb's version includes in-frame clones alone and lacks a portion of them. From that table come the V and J calls and clone size; the DNA was used to work out D and trimming. The sample holds about 140,000 clones, roughly nine tenths seen once. Sequenced input: peripheral blood. The receptor was isolated from a human donor with COVID-19, enrolled during active disease. The donor label of this sample is uncertain. The chain joins TRBV5-1 to TRBJ1-2; D gene ambiguous. CDR3 bases: TGCGCCAGCAGCTTTGAGGTGGACTATGGCTACACCTTC. This translates into CASSFEVDYGYTF. Based on the CDR3 plus reference TRBV5-1 and TRBJ1-2, the full variable domain is KAGVTQTPRYLIKTRGQQVTLSCSPISGHRSVSWYQQTPGQGLQFLFEYFSETQRNKGNFPGRFSGRQFSNSRSEMNVSTLELGDSALYLCASSFEVDYGYTFGSGTRLTVV.